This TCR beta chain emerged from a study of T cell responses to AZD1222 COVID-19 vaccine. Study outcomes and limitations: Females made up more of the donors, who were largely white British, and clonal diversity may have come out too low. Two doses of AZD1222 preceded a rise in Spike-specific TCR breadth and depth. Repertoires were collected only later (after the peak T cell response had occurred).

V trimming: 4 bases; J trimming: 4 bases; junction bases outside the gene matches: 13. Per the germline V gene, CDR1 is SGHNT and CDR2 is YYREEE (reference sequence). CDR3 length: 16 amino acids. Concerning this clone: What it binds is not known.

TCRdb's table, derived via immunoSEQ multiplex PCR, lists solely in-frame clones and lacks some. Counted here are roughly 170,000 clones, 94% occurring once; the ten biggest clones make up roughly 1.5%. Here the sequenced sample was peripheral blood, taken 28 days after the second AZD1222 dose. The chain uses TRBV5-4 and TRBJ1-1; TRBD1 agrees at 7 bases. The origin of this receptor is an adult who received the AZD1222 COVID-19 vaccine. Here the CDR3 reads CASSLGTADLSTEAFF. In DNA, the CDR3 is TGTGCCAGCAGCCTAGGGACAGCTGACTTGAGCACTGAAGCTTTCTTT.